The clone carrying this TCR beta chain was observed at least ten times. Its cognate antigen is unknown. The sample originates from a study of regulatory T cells in long-lasting Graves disease. General observations from the study: Lower TCR diversity characterized persistent Graves' patients relative to newly diagnosed patients.

CDR3 regions were amplified by Arm-PCR using iRepertoire HTBI primers to build TCR beta libraries. TCRdb re-called the multiplex PCR reads with MiXCR, one entry per CDR3 protein. There are 500,000 or so distinct CDR3 sequences in the sample; around 16% occur only once, and 12% lies in the top ten. This sample's time point: newly diagnosed GD, antithyroid drugs for less than 3 months. RNA extracted from PBMCs served as the sequencing template. The sample was also reused in another study, on T cells in Graves' hyperthyroidism and ophthalmopathy. That study reports: Researchers barred patients who had uncontrolled infection, other autoimmune disease, pregnancy or lactation. Blood also carried most thyroid clonotypes expanded above 0.001.

This TCR was recovered from a man aged 35 to 55 with Graves disease. The sequences come from peripheral blood mononuclear cells (PBMCs), collected at new diagnosis, from a patient treated with antithyroid drugs.

The DNA for the CDR3 is TGTGCCAGCAGCTTAGGACTAGCGGGTGCCAATTCCTACAATGAGCAGTTCTTC. It specifies CASSLGLAGANSYNEQFF. The rearrangement uses TRBV13 and TRBJ2-1; the match to TRBD2 covers 9 bases. After removal of 0 bases from V and 1 base from J, the junction contained 7 bases not matched to a gene. Germline V gives CDR1 PRHDT, CDR2 FYEKMQ (reference sequence). The length of the CDR3 is 18 residues.